Detailed here is one T cell receptor (beta chain). The antigen is not known. Sequencing was performed with immunoSEQ multiplex PCR; in TCRdb, only in-frame clones are kept and a portion is missing. The table records tens of thousands of clones, about 90% of them present only once. V was clipped by 5 bases and J by 5 bases, with 30 bases between them. Germline-derived CDR1 and CDR2 are LGHNT and FRNRAP. The CDR3 is made up of 19 amino acids. The data originate from a study of graft-versus-host responses after intestinal transplantation. Study details: Multivisceral, liver-intestinal, or isolated intestinal transplants were performed in recipients.

The study's findings and limits: When patients had graft-donor T cell macrochimerism, their allografts held high graft-versus-host to host-versus-graft clonal ratios.

The chain carries TRBV12-5 and TRBJ2-5; maybe TRBD1 (6 bases). The sample was unstimulated CD4+ T cells sorted from spleen or lymph node cells, taken before intestinal transplant. The TCR originated in a human donor who received an intestinal transplant. The CDR3 region is CASGPPGHLSGPRRETQYF. The DNA of the CDR3 is TGTGCTAGTGGTCCTCCGGGACACCTAAGTGGTCCTCGTAGGGAGACCCAGTACTTC.